One sample yielded the 10 T cell receptor beta chains listed below, sequenced in a study of blood T cell repertoires in COVID-19. This table comes from immunoSEQ multiplex PCR, and its TCRdb copy is limited to in-frame clones, with some not included. The sample has about 330,000 clones; about 84% are singletons. The sample was peripheral blood. The receptors stem from a woman in her 50s with acute or convalescent COVID-19.

This clone came up once. The V call is TRBV4-2, the J call TRBJ2-5; 10 bases match TRBD2. Germline lookup yields CDR1 LGHNA and CDR2 YNFKEQ. V lost 0 bases, J lost 2 bases, and 3 bases stayed unmatched. The CDR3 runs to 16 residues. The CDR3 DNA sequence: TGTGCCAGCAGCCAAGAAACTAGCGGGAAGCAAGAGACCCAGTACTTC. Its protein is CASSQETSGKQETQYF.

V and J are TRBV18 and TRBJ1-5; D remains unclear. Per germline, CDR1 KGHSH and CDR2 LQKENI. This CDR3 is 11 amino acids long. Deletions cut 6 bases from V and 4 bases from J, with 4 bases between. The CDR3 region is CASSLNQPQHF. The CDR3, as DNA: TGTGCCAGCTCTCTTAATCAGCCCCAGCATTTT.

The rearrangement uses TRBV7-9 and TRBJ2-2, with 11 bases fitting TRBD2. This CDR3 is built from 18 residues. The germline gives CDR1 SEHNR, CDR2 FQNEAQ (reference sequence). V was pared by 5 bases and J by 4 bases, with 12 bases of the junction left unmatched. In DNA, the CDR3 is TGTGCCAGCAGCCCCCCCTGGGGGACTAGCGGTATCACCGGGGAGCTGTTTTTT. This gives the protein CASSPPWGTSGITGELFF. Supplemented by reference TRBV7-9 and TRBJ2-2, the full variable domain reads DTGVSQNPRHKITKRGQNVTFRCDPISEHNRLYWYRQTLGQGPEFLTYFQNEAQLEKSRLLSDRFSAERPKGSFSTLEIQRTEQGDSAMYLCASSPPWGTSGITGELFFGEGSRLTVL.

This clone was recorded a few times. The V gene is TRBV2, the J gene TRBJ1-5; D remains unclear. CDR3 length equals 12 residues. Trimming shortened V by 8 bases and J by 7 bases, and 12 bases separated the two germline ends. Germline V CDR1 and CDR2: SNHLY, FYNNEI. CDR3 residues: CASGQVGQPQHF. In DNA form, the CDR3 reads TGTGCCAGCGGGCAAGTTGGCCAGCCCCAGCATTTT.

The chain combines TRBV5-3 with TRBJ1-6; 7 bases align to TRBD1. TRBV5-3 is recorded as an ORF, its role being uncertain. CDR3 length: 16 amino acids. The junction had 11 bases not matched to a gene; V was cut back by 5 bases and J by 6 bases. The CDR3 DNA reads TGTGCCAGAAGTTACGATTGGACAGGCGCTAATTCACCCCTCCACTTT. This codes for CARSYDWTGANSPLHF.

The chain carries TRBV28 and TRBJ1-1; D uncertain. The germline CDR1 and CDR2 sequences are MDHEN and SYDVKM. Trimming pared 7 bases from V and 8 bases from J, leaving 17 bases between. CDR3 length equals 13 residues. CDR3 residues: CASMVGRSWEAFF. The CDR3 DNA reads TGTGCCAGCATGGTAGGGAGAAGCTGGGAAGCTTTCTTT.

This clone is a singleton in its sample. The genes are TRBV3-1 (or the pseudogene TRBV3-2) and TRBJ2-7; 13 bases align to TRBD2. V shed 3 bases and J 4 bases; nucleotides not matched to a gene: 0. Germline V gene lookup returns CDR1 LGHDT and CDR2 YNNKEL (reference sequence). The CDR3 loop spans 14 amino acids. CDR3 sequence: CASSQGLAGYEQYF. For the CDR3, the DNA is TGTGCCAGCAGCCAGGGACTAGCGGGATACGAGCAGTACTTC.

V gene TRBV18 combines with J gene TRBJ1-6, with D tentatively TRBD1 (6 bases). The CDR3 has 17 residues. Germline V lookup: CDR1 KGHSH, CDR2 LQKENI. Trimming left V 2 bases short and J 4 bases short, with 15 bases between. CDR3 DNA: TGTGCCAGCTCACCAACACAGGGTGGATTGTATAATTCACCCCTCCACTTT. The encoded protein is CASSPTQGGLYNSPLHF.

The J gene is TRBJ2-1, the V gene TRBV30; TRBD1 is a possible D gene (6 bases). Per germline, CDR1 GTSNPN and CDR2 SVGIG (reference sequence). The V end lost 0 bases, the J end lost 12 bases, and 12 bases lay between the germline ends. The CDR3 is 12 amino acids. CDR3 loop: CAWSVEGDGQFF. The CDR3 DNA reads TGTGCCTGGAGTGTAGAGGGGGATGGGCAGTTCTTC.

The chain has TRBV28 and TRBJ2-1, with 10 positions matching TRBD2. Germline CDR1 MDHEN, CDR2 SYDVKM. CDR3 size: 14 residues. With V trimmed by 6 bases and J by 5 bases, 4 bases remained unmatched. CDR3 sequence reads: CASRPGLADNEQFF. The CDR3, as DNA: TGTGCCAGCAGACCCGGACTAGCGGACAATGAGCAGTTCTTC.